Included here is one TCR beta chain sequence, with context. Its antigen is not identified. This sample is part of a study of identical twins. Germline values: CDR1 LGHDT, CDR2 YNNKEL (reference sequence). V lost 7 bases and J 0 bases, leaving 12 bases between the germline ends. The CDR3 runs to 15 residues. Findings and caveats of the study: It was out-of-frame TCR alpha sharing in monozygotic twins that models underestimated.

Unique molecular identifiers were in the cDNA, with template-switch universal primer binding. Each CDR3 protein gets one entry after TCRdb re-called the 5' RACE reads with MiXCR. The sample includes nearly 900,000 distinct CDR3 sequences, roughly 12% of them seen just once. This sample also belongs to another study, concerning yellow fever vaccine responses in identical twins.

The chain uses TRBV3-1 and TRBJ2-2; D is undetermined. The receptor's source is a woman under 30 in good health. The specimen was PBMCs. The CDR3 reads CASISPTSNTGELFF. CDR3 nucleotide sequence: TGTGCCAGCATTAGTCCGACCTCGAACACCGGGGAGCTGTTTTTT.